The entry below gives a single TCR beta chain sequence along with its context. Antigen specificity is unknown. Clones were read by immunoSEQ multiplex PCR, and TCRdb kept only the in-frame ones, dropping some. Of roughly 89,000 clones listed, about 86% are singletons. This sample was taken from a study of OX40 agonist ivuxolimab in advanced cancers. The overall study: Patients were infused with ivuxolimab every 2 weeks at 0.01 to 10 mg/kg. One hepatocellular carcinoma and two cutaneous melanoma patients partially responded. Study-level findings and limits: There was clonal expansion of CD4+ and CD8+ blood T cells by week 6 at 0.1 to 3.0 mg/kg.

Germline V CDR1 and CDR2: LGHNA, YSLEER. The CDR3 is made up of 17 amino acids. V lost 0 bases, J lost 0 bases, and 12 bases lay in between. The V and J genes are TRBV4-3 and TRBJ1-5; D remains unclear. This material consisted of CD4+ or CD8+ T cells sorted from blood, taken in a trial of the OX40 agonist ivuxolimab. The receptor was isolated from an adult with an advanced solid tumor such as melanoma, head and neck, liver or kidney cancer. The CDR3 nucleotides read TGCGCCAGCAGCCAAGATCCCCAGGCCGGTAGCAATCAGCCCCAGCATTTT. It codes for CASSQDPQAGSNQPQHF.